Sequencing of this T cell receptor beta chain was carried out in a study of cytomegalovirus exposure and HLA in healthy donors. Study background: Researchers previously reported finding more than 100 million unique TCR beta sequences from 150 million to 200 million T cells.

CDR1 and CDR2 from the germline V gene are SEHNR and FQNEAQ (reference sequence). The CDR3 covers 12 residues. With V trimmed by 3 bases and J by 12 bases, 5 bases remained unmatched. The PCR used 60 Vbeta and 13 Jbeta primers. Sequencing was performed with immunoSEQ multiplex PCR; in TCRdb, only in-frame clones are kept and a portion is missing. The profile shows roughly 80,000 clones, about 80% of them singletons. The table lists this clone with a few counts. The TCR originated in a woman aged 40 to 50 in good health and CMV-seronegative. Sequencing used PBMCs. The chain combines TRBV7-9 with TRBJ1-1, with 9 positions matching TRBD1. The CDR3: CASSFYRGLSFF. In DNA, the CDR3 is TGTGCCAGCAGCTTCTACAGGGGGCTCTCTTTCTTT.